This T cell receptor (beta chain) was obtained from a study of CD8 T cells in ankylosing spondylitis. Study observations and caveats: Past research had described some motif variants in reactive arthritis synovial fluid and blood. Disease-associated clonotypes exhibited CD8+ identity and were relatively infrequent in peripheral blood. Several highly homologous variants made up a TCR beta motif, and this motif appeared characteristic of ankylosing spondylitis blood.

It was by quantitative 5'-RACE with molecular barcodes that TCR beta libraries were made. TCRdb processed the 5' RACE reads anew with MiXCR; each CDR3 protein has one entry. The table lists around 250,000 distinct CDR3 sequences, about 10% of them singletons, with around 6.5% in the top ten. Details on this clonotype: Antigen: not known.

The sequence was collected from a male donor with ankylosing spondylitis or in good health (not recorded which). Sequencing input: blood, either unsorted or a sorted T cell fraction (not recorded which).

CDR3 nucleotide sequence: TGTGCCATCAGCGCTGGGGAAGGCGCTGAAGCTTTCTTT. The encoded protein is CAISAGEGAEAFF. The gene calls are TRBV10-3 and TRBJ1-1; D uncertain. V was clipped by 6 bases and J by 6 bases, with 14 bases between them. The CDR3 runs to 13 residues. Germline CDR1 is ENHRY and CDR2 is SYGVKD.